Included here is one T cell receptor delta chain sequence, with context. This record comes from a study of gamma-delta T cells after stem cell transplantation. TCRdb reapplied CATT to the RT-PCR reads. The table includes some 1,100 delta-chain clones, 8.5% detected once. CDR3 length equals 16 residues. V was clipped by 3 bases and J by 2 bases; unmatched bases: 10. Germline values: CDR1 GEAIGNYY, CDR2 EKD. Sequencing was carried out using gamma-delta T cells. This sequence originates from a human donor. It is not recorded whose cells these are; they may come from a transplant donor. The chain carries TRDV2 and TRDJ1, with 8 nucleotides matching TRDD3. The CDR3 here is CACDAILGAPTDKLIF. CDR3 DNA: TGTGCCTGTGACGCTATACTGGGGGCCCCTACCGATAAACTCATCTTT.